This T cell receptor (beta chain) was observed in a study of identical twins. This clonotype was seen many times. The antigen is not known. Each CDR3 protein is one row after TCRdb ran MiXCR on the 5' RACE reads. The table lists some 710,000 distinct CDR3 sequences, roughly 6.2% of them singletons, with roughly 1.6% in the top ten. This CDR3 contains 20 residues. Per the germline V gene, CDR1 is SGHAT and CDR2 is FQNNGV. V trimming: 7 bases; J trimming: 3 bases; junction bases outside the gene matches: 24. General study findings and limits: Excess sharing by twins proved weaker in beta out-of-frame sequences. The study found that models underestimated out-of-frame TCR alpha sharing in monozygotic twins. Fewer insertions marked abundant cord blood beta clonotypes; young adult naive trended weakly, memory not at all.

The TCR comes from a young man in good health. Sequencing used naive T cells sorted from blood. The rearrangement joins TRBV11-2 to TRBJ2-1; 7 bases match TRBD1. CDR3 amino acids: CASTLLGQQSLRKDYNEQFF. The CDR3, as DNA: TGTGCCAGCACCCTGTTGGGACAGCAGTCACTACGGAAGGACTACAATGAGCAGTTCTTC.